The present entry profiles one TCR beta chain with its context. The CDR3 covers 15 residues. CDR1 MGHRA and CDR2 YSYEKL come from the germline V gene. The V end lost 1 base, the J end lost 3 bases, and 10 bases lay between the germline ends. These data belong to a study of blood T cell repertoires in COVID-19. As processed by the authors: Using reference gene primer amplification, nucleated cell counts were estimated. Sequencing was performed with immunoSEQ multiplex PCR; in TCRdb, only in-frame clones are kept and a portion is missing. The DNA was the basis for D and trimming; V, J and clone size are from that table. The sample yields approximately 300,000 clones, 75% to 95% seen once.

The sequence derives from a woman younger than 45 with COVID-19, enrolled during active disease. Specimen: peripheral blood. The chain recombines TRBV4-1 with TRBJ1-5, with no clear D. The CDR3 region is CASSQVSLPNQPQHF. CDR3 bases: TGCGCCAGCAGCCAAGTTTCTCTTCCCAATCAGCCCCAGCATTTT.